These 16 T cell receptor beta chains were all obtained from the same sample, sequenced in a study of T cells in Graves' hyperthyroidism and ophthalmopathy. Amplification targeted TCR beta CDR3 regions from RNA transcripts. Using the HTBI primer set, a first-round RT-PCR was run on the TCR CDR3. TCRdb re-called the multiplex PCR reads with MiXCR, one entry per CDR3 protein. The sample has 500,000 or so distinct CDR3 sequences; around 15% are singletons. Sequenced material: blood. These receptors were obtained from a woman between 25 and 40 years old with Graves' ophthalmopathy.

This clonotype was seen ten or more times. The chain recombines TRBV6-2 or TRBV6-3 with TRBJ2-6; 8 bases are shared with TRBD1. CDR1 is MNHEY and CDR2 is SVGEGT in the germline V gene. CDR3 length equals 19 residues. J gave up 0 bases and V 0 bases, and 7 bases lay outside the gene matches. The CDR3 loop is CASSYSEGQDSSGANVLTF. The CDR3 bases are TGTGCCAGCAGTTACTCTGAGGGACAGGATAGCTCTGGGGCCAACGTCCTGACTTTC.

This clonotype showed up many times. The DNA for the CDR3 is TGTGCCAGCAGCTCACCTAATCAGCCCCAGCATTTT. It yields the protein CASSSPNQPQHF. The gene calls are TRBV11-2 and TRBJ1-5; D unresolved. Trimming removed 4 bases from V and 4 bases from J, with 5 bases in between. CDR1 and CDR2 (germline): SGHAT, FQNNGV. The CDR3 extends over 12 amino acids.

This clonotype was seen ten or more times. DNA for the CDR3: TGTGCCAGTAGTATCGGGACAGTAGGTCAGCCCCAGCATTTT. It is translated as CASSIGTVGQPQHF. This chain joins TRBV19 and TRBJ1-5; 7 bases match TRBD1. Germline values: CDR1 LNHDA, CDR2 SQIVND (reference sequence). Trimming at V came to 3 bases and at J to 6 bases, leaving 5 bases not matched to a gene. This CDR3 region has 14 residues. The full variable domain, with the rest looked up from reference TRBV19 and TRBJ1-5, is DGGITQSPKYLFRKEGQNVTLSCEQNLNHDAMYWYRQDPGQGLRLIYYSQIVNDFQKGDIAEGYSVSREKKESFPLTVTSAQKNPTAFYLCASSIGTVGQPQHFGDGTRLSIL.

This clonotype came up many times. The J gene is TRBJ2-3, the V gene TRBV20-1; 14 bases align to TRBD2. The V segment lost 6 bases and the J segment 4 bases; nucleotides outside the gene matches: 6. There are 15 residues in the CDR3. Looked up from germline, CDR1 is DFQATT and CDR2 is SNEGSKA (reference sequence). CDR3 sequence reads: CSAPTSGRASDTQYF. The CDR3 DNA follows: TGCAGTGCGCCGACTAGCGGGAGGGCCTCAGATACGCAGTATTTT.

The chain couples TRBV10-3 to TRBJ1-2; TRBD1 might be the D (5 bases). V was trimmed by 0 bases and J by 13 bases, leaving 12 bases between them. CDR1 ENHRY and CDR2 SYGVKD come from the germline V gene. The CDR3 loop spans 12 amino acids. CDR3: CAISESGTLGTF. DNA of the CDR3: TGTGCCATCAGTGAGTCAGGGACGCTGGGCACCTTC.

This clonotype was observed many times. The CDR3 is CAWSLRTGRNEKLFF. As DNA, the CDR3 is TGTGCCTGGAGTCTCCGGACAGGGAGGAATGAAAAACTGTTTTTT. The chain links TRBV30 to TRBJ1-4; 8 bases fit TRBD1. Germline V gene data show CDR1 as GTSNPN and CDR2 as SVGIG (reference sequence). J was trimmed by 5 bases and V by 2 bases; bases with no gene match: 7. The CDR3 has 15 amino acids.

The gene calls are TRBV20-1 and TRBJ1-1; TRBD1 is a possible D gene (5 bases). CDR3 length: 14 residues. CDR1 and CDR2 from the germline V gene are DFQATT and SNEGSKA (reference sequence). The germline V and J ends were trimmed by 1 base and 2 bases, with 11 bases remaining between them. CDR3 bases: TGCAGTGCTAGAGTTTACGGGGCCAACACTGAAGCTTTCTTT. Amino acid sequence: CSARVYGANTEAFF.

The chain uses TRBV7-2 and TRBJ2-5; D is uncertain. Germline-derived CDR1 and CDR2 are SGHTA and FQGNSA. The CDR3 is 12 residues long. V lost 2 bases and J lost 5, with 6 bases in between. The chain's CDR3 is CASSLSLETQYF. Here the CDR3 DNA reads TGTGCCAGCAGCTTATCTCTGGAGACCCAGTACTTC.

This clonotype showed up many times. V usage is TRBV6-1 and J usage is TRBJ2-1, with D perhaps matching TRBD2 (5 bases). The CDR3 runs to 13 residues. Deletions cut 7 bases from V and 9 bases from J, with 16 bases between. Looked up from germline, CDR1 is MNHNS and CDR2 is SASEGT. This CDR3 reads CASNRRFDGEQFF. CDR3 coding DNA: TGTGCCAGCAATCGGAGGTTCGATGGTGAGCAGTTCTTC.

This clonotype was counted many times. The chain links TRBV30 to TRBJ2-4; 11 bases agree with TRBD2. V lost 0 bases to trimming and J lost 7 bases; unmatched junction nucleotides: 5. This CDR3 region has 15 residues. Germline lookup yields CDR1 GTSNPN and CDR2 SVGIG (reference sequence). CDR3 DNA: TGTGCCTGGAGTGTACTAGCGGGAGACCGGAACATTCAGTACTTC. The encoded protein is CAWSVLAGDRNIQYF.

Comments on this clonotype: One end of the junction does not line up with germline, which may come from a read error. The gene calls are TRBV20-1 and TRBJ1-2; 7 positions match TRBD1. Germline CDR1 reads DFQATT; CDR2 reads SNEGSKA (reference sequence). The CDR3 contains 17 residues. DNA for the CDR3: TGCAGCGGGGTCCCCTTCAGACGGGGACAGCGCTTATATGGCCACACCTTC. Protein: CSGVPFRRGQRLYGHTF.

A remark on this clonotype: The junction departs from the called germline gene at one end, perhaps through a read error. The CDR3 DNA reads TGCGCCAGCAGCCCCGCCAGCCAGTACTTC. Its translation: CASSPASQYF. The rearrangement joins TRBV7-2 to TRBJ2-5; no clear D. The CDR3 contains 10 residues. CDR1 SGHTA and CDR2 FQGNSA come from the germline V gene.

The genes are TRBV5-1 and TRBJ2-7; D is undetermined. The CDR3 loop spans 12 amino acids. Germline V CDR1 and CDR2: SGHRS, YFSETQ. V shed 3 bases and J shed 6 bases, with 10 bases lying between them. CDR3 sequence: CASSSTPFEQYF. The CDR3, as DNA: TGCGCCAGCAGCTCCACTCCGTTCGAGCAGTACTTC.

This clonotype was recorded at least ten times. The rearrangement uses TRBV28 and TRBJ2-7; 9 bases fit TRBD1. CDR3 length: 15 amino acids. CDR1 and CDR2 from the germline V gene are MDHEN and SYDVKM. Trimming took 5 bases from V and 2 from J; bases not matched to a gene: 7. The CDR3 spells CASSSKGTGPYEQYF. The CDR3 DNA reads as TGTGCCAGCAGTAGTAAGGGGACAGGGCCCTACGAGCAGTACTTC.

This clonotype was detected many times. The chain recombines TRBV7-9 with TRBJ2-2; D is possibly TRBD2 (5 bases). This CDR3 region has 13 residues. Trimming removed 7 bases from V and 6 bases from J, with 12 bases in between. Germline V lookup: CDR1 SEHNR, CDR2 FQNEAQ (reference sequence). The CDR3 DNA is TGTGCCAGCACCTTTACTAGATCCGGGGAGCTGTTTTTT. Amino acid sequence: CASTFTRSGELFF.

The rearrangement joins TRBV15 to TRBJ1-5; TRBD1 agrees at 7 bases. The CDR3 runs 13 residues. Germline V gene lookup returns CDR1 LNHNV and CDR2 YYDKDF (reference sequence). After removal of 5 bases from V and 2 bases from J, the junction contained 0 bases not matched to a gene. The CDR3, as DNA: TGTGCCACCAGCCAGGGGGGCAATCAGCCCCAGCATTTT. Translating it yields CATSQGGNQPQHF.